This T cell receptor (beta chain) was profiled in a study of EBV T-cell therapy then PD-1 blockade in nasopharyngeal carcinoma. Treatment of the sample: AdE1-LMPpoly-expanded autologous EBV-specific T-cell therapy followed by anti-PD-1 nivolumab. This CDR3 contains 14 residues. V lost 1 base, J lost 2 bases, and 9 bases lay in between. Germline CDR1 is LGHNA and CDR2 is YSLEER. About this clone itself: Its cognate antigen is unknown.

The table came from immunoSEQ multiplex PCR; TCRdb's copy has only in-frame clones and leaves some out. The sample lists 24,000 or so clones, roughly 84% seen once, with approximately 29% in the top ten. The source material was CD8+ T cells from blood, sampled around day 58 from a patient whose treatment included autologous EBV-specific T cells and nivolumab. The V gene is TRBV4-3, the J gene TRBJ2-7; D is perhaps TRBD1 (6 bases). The receptor's source is a man in his forties with nasopharyngeal carcinoma. In DNA, the CDR3 is TGCGCCAGCAGCCAAGGAGGGGGACCCTACGAGCAGTACTTC. Protein sequence: CASSQGGGPYEQYF.